One and the same sample provided the 5 T cell receptor beta chains below, sequenced in a study of blood T cells in healthy people across ages. A second PCR of 7 to 11 cycles used a sample-barcoded 5' primer and a J-beta primer mix. MiXCR, applied by TCRdb to the 5' RACE reads, yields one record per CDR3 protein. This sample has 1.6 million or so distinct CDR3 sequences; about 35% occur once, and the top ten carry about 11%. The sequencing input was blood. All receptors derive from a woman between 25 and 40 years old in good health.

The V and J genes are TRBV10-2 and TRBJ2-3, with unresolved D. Per germline, CDR1 WSHSY and CDR2 SAAADI. Trimming removed 7 bases at V and 0 bases at J, with 8 bases between. CDR3 length: 13 residues. The DNA for the CDR3 is TGCGCCAGCAAGACCACAAGCACAGATACGCAGTATTTT. This encodes CASKTTSTDTQYF.

This clonotype has just a few counts. The chain employs TRBV20-1 and TRBJ2-7, with 9 bases identical to TRBD1. This CDR3 has 14 residues. V trimming: 6 bases; J trimming: 5 bases; junction bases outside the gene matches: 11. Germline CDR1 is DFQATT and CDR2 is SNEGSKA (reference sequence). Here the CDR3 DNA reads TGCAGTGCCGGGACGAGGACAGGGGTCCACGAGCAGTACTTC. As protein: CSAGTRTGVHEQYF.

DNA for the CDR3: TGTGCCATCAGGCCCCTTCATATAGGGCAGGGGGTCTCTGAAGCTTTCTTT. It yields the protein CAIRPLHIGQGVSEAFF. The chain employs TRBV10-3 and TRBJ1-1; 7 bases match TRBD1. The CDR3 loop spans 17 amino acids. V lost 6 bases, J lost 6 bases, and 19 bases stayed unmatched. Per germline, CDR1 ENHRY and CDR2 SYGVKD.

The chain combines TRBV20-1 with TRBJ2-1; 10 nucleotides match TRBD2. Trimming at V came to 1 base and at J to 9 bases, leaving 6 bases not matched to a gene. The CDR3 sequence is 14 residues long. Germline CDR1 DFQATT, CDR2 SNEGSKA (reference sequence). The CDR3 DNA reads TGCAGTGCTAGAGGAGTTAGCGGGAGGACTGAGCAGTTCTTC. The encoded protein is CSARGVSGRTEQFF.

This clonotype occurred once. V and J are TRBV18 and TRBJ1-4; D remains ambiguous. CDR1 and CDR2 from the germline V gene are KGHSH and LQKENI. The CDR3 loop spans 12 amino acids. V lost 6 bases and J lost 5, with 7 bases in between. The CDR3 nucleotides are TGTGCCAGCTCCGAATCCAATGAAAAACTGTTTTTT. It specifies CASSESNEKLFF.